Following are 20 T cell receptor beta chains from one sample sequenced in a study of cytomegalovirus exposure and HLA in healthy donors (dated by TCRdb to about 2017). The protocol used for the library was the immunoSEQ multiplex PCR assay. For the multiplex PCR, a mixture combining 60 forward primers for TCR Vbeta segments and 13 reverse primers for TCR Jbeta segments was used. TCRdb's version of the immuneACCESS table is confined to in-frame rearrangements and falls short of the full clone set. An unresolved V gene accounts for under half of the shortfall where checked; the remainder is of unknown origin. The sample contains around 170,000 clones, around three quarters of them found a single time. Together, the top ten hold under 2.5% of the sample. Sequenced sample: PBMCs. The receptors were sampled from a woman aged 30 to 39 in good health and CMV-seropositive.

This rearrangement joins TRBV2 to TRBJ2-4; 13 nucleotides line up with TRBD2. Germline V lookup: CDR1 SNHLY, CDR2 FYNNEI. This CDR3 comprises 14 residues. With 9 bases clipped from V and 7 bases from J, the junction kept 6 bases outside the gene matches. The CDR3 region is CASTGLAGANIQYF. CDR3 DNA sequence: TGTGCCAGTACCGGACTAGCGGGGGCCAACATTCAGTACTTC.

The chain links TRBV4-1 to TRBJ1-5, with no clear D. Per germline, CDR1 MGHRA and CDR2 YSYEKL. The CDR3 loop spans 15 amino acids. Trimming stripped 1 base from V and 8 bases from J, with 15 bases between. CDR3 region: CASSQVGVLIEPQHF. In DNA, the CDR3 is TGCGCCAGCAGCCAAGTGGGCGTCCTCATCGAGCCCCAGCATTTT.

The chain uses TRBV6-5 and TRBJ1-2; TRBD1 is a possible D gene (6 bases). The CDR3 loop spans 14 amino acids. Trimming removed 4 bases from V and 8 bases from J, with 17 bases in between. The V gene's germline CDR1 is MNHEY and CDR2 SVGAGI. CDR3 in amino acids: CASSFRQARRGYTF. The CDR3 DNA is TGTGCCAGCAGTTTCCGACAGGCCCGGCGGGGCTACACCTTC.

The rearrangement joins TRBV9 to TRBJ2-5, with 7 bases matching TRBD1. The V gene's germline CDR1 is SGDLS and CDR2 YYNGEE. This CDR3 contains 14 residues. V lost 4 bases and J lost 4; bases outside the gene matches: 7. The DNA of the CDR3 is TGTGCCAGCAGCCCGACAGGGCTCGGAGAGACCCAGTACTTC. It encodes CASSPTGLGETQYF.

This clone was counted only a few times. The chain is built from TRBV7-8 and TRBJ1-6; 8 bases line up with TRBD1. After removal of 4 bases from V and 8 bases from J, the junction contained 4 bases not matched to a gene. Germline V lookup: CDR1 SGHVS, CDR2 FQNEAQ. The CDR3 runs to 14 residues. The CDR3 reads CASSSTGVDSPLHF. The CDR3 coding sequence is TGTGCCAGCAGCTCGACAGGGGTCGATTCACCCCTCCACTTT. The complete variable domain, with remaining parts taken from reference TRBV7-8 and TRBJ1-6, reads GAGVSQSPRYKVAKRGQDVALRCDPISGHVSLFWYQQALGQGPEFLTYFQNEAQLDKSGLPSDRFFAERPEGSVSTLKIQRTQQEDSAVYLCASSSTGVDSPLHFGNGTRLTVT.

The chain is built from TRBV6-5 and TRBJ2-7, with 9 bases identical to TRBD1. The length of the CDR3 is 12 residues. V lost 7 bases to trimming and J lost 6 bases; unmatched junction nucleotides: 4. Germline CDR1 reads MNHEY; CDR2 reads SVGAGI. Here the CDR3 reads CASTGQGREQYF. CDR3 DNA: TGTGCCAGCACGGGACAGGGCCGCGAGCAGTACTTC.

The chain has TRBV28 and TRBJ1-1; D uncertain. Germline loops: CDR1 MDHEN, CDR2 SYDVKM. The length of the CDR3 is 13 residues. Deletions cut 5 bases from V and 6 bases from J, with 13 bases between. Here the CDR3 reads CASSRDRRAEAFF. For the CDR3, the DNA is TGTGCCAGCAGTAGAGATCGTCGGGCTGAAGCTTTCTTT. Using reference TRBV28 and TRBJ1-1 for the parts outside the CDR3, the full variable domain is DVKVTQSSRYLVKRTGEKVFLECVQDMDHENMFWYRQDPGLGLRLIYFSYDVKMKEKGDIPEGYSVSREKKERFSLILESASTNQTSMYLCASSRDRRAEAFFGQGTRLTVV.

The chain has TRBV5-8 and TRBJ2-5, with D possibly TRBD2 on 7 matching bases. Germline V gives CDR1 SGHTS, CDR2 YDEGEE. Trimming pared 4 bases from V and 5 bases from J, leaving 15 bases between. This CDR3 spans 14 amino acids. The CDR3 loop reads CASSTVGGAETQYF. The CDR3 DNA reads as TGTGCCAGCAGCACCGTGGGGGGGGCGGAGACCCAGTACTTC.

This chain uses TRBV7-9 with TRBJ2-3; D may be TRBD2 (5 bases). CDR1 and CDR2 (germline): SEHNR, FQNEAQ (reference sequence). The CDR3 runs to 14 residues. Trimming removed 1 base at V and 3 bases at J, with 8 bases between. Written as DNA, the CDR3 is TGTGCCAGCAGCTTAGATGGACTGACAGATACGCAGTATTTT. Its protein product is CASSLDGLTDTQYF.

CDR3 amino acids: CASSASGGGLGEQFF. The CDR3 nucleotides read TGTGCCAGCAGCGCTAGCGGGGGGGGCCTAGGTGAGCAGTTCTTC. The rearrangement uses TRBV9 and TRBJ2-1, with 12 bases aligning to TRBD2. The junction had 7 bases not matched to a gene; V was cut back by 3 bases and J by 9 bases. Germline V gives CDR1 SGDLS, CDR2 YYNGEE. This CDR3 contains 15 residues.

The chain couples TRBV29-1 to TRBJ2-1, with D possibly TRBD2 on 5 matching bases. CDR1 is SQVTM and CDR2 is ANQGSEA in the germline V gene. V was pared by 6 bases and J by 0 bases, with 9 bases between. CDR3 length equals 13 residues. CDR3 DNA sequence: TGCAGCGTCCCGGGGAGCTCCTACAATGAGCAGTTCTTC. Its protein product is CSVPGSSYNEQFF.

A word on this clone: Within the sample, other DNA sequences also encode this same CDR3. The chain links TRBV10-3 to TRBJ1-1; 7 nucleotides match TRBD1. CDR1 is ENHRY and CDR2 is SYGVKD in the germline V gene. The CDR3 is made up of 13 amino acids. Trimming cost V 10 bases and J 1 base; bases outside gene matches: 6. CDR3 in amino acids: CASRGQTNTEAFF. In DNA form, the CDR3 reads TGTGCCAGCAGGGGACAGACGAACACTGAAGCTTTCTTT.

This clone was picked up a small number of times. Germline and junction disagree at one end, which may indicate a read error. The rearrangement links TRBV7-2 to TRBJ1-2, with 11 bases aligning to TRBD1. The germline V gene encodes CDR1 SGHTA and CDR2 FQGNSA. The CDR3 is 16 amino acids. The CDR3 loop reads CASSQEGGTGGVGYTF. For the CDR3, the DNA is TGCGCCAGCAGCCAAGAAGGGGGGACAGGGGGAGTTGGCTACACCTTC.

This sequence joins TRBV28 and TRBJ1-2; D possibly corresponds to TRBD1 (5 bases). CDR1 and CDR2 (germline): MDHEN, SYDVKM. Between the trimmed V and J ends, which lost 3 bases and 4 bases, there was a span of 12 bases. The CDR3 runs 14 residues. DNA of the CDR3: TGTGCCAGCAGTTTGGGGGGGATCATCTATGGCTACACCTTC. It is translated as CASSLGGIIYGYTF.

This clone was detected a few times. The genes are TRBV7-8 and TRBJ2-7; TRBD1 agrees at 7 bases. This CDR3 is built from 14 residues. CDR1 and CDR2 (germline): SGHVS, FQNEAQ. Losses at the gene ends were 8 bases for V and 0 bases for J; bases not matched to a gene: 7. The DNA for the CDR3 is TGTGCCAGCGAGATCGGGGACAGCTCCTACGAGCAGTACTTC. Its protein product is CASEIGDSSYEQYF.

This clone showed up just once. The chain couples TRBV4-2 to TRBJ2-3; the match to TRBD1 covers 12 bases. The V segment lost 4 bases and the J segment 3 bases; nucleotides outside the gene matches: 14. From germline, CDR1 is LGHNA and CDR2 YNFKEQ. CDR3 length: 19 residues. The CDR3 is CASSPTGTGGVGTTDTQYF. The CDR3 DNA sequence: TGTGCCAGCAGCCCTACCGGGACAGGGGGCGTCGGAACTACAGATACGCAGTATTTT.

V gene TRBV5-4 combines with J gene TRBJ1-1, with a tentative D call TRBD1 (6 bases). This CDR3 region has 14 residues. Germline CDR1 SGHNT, CDR2 YYREEE (reference sequence). V lost 5 bases, J lost 5 bases, and 16 bases lay in between. The CDR3 bases are TGTGCCAGCAGACCACAGGGAGGGGAAACTGAAGCTTTCTTT. Its translation: CASRPQGGETEAFF.

CDR3 DNA sequence: TGCGCCAGCAGTGACCGGGACAGGGGGGGAATTTACAATGAGCAGTTCTTC. Translated: CASSDRDRGGIYNEQFF. This chain connects TRBV10-1 to TRBJ2-1, with 11 bases that match TRBD1. After removal of 3 bases from V and 4 bases from J, the junction contained 8 bases not matched to a gene. From germline, CDR1 is WNHNN and CDR2 SYGVQD (reference sequence). CDR3 length: 17 residues.

The rearrangement uses TRBV12-5 and TRBJ2-1, with 10 positions matching TRBD2. After removal of 10 bases from V and 0 bases from J, the junction contained 9 bases not matched to a gene. The V gene's germline CDR1 is LGHNT and CDR2 FRNRAP. There are 16 residues in the CDR3. The CDR3 region is CATHLAGDLSYNEQFF. The DNA of the CDR3 is TGTGCTACCCATCTAGCGGGGGACCTCTCCTACAATGAGCAGTTCTTC.

The J gene is TRBJ1-2, the V gene TRBV29-1; D is possibly TRBD1 (6 bases). Trimming cost V 5 bases and J 1 base, with 17 bases left between them. The germline CDR1 and CDR2 sequences are SQVTM and ANQGSEA. This CDR3 region has 15 residues. CDR3 DNA sequence: TGCAGCGTTAGGGGGGGGCGGACCGTTAACTATGGCTACACCTTC. Translating it yields CSVRGGRTVNYGYTF. The whole variable domain, remainder taken from reference TRBV29-1 and TRBJ1-2, is SAVISQKPSRDICQRGTSLTIQCQVDSQVTMMFWYRQQPGQSLTLIATANQGSEATYESGFVIDKFPISRPNLTFSTLTVSNMSPEDSSIYLCSVRGGRTVNYGYTFGSGTRLTVV.